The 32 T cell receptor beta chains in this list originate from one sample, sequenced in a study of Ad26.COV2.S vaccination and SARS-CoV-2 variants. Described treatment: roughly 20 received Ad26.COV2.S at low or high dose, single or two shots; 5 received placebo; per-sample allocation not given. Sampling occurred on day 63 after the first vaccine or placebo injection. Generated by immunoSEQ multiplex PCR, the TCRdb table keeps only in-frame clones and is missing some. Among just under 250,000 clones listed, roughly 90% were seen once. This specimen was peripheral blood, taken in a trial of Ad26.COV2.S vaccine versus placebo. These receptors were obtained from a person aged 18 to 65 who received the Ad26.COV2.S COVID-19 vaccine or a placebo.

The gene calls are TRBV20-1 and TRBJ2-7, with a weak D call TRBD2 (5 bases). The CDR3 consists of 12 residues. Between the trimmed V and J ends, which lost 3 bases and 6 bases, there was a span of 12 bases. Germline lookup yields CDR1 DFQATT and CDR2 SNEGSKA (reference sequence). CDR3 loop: CSASGERGEQYF. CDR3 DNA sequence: TGCAGTGCTAGTGGGGAACGGGGCGAGCAGTACTTC.

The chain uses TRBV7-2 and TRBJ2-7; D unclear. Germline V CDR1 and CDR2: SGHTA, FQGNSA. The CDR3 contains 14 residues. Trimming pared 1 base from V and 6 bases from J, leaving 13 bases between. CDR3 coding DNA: TGTGCCAGCAGCTTAGACCCCCCTTGGGGCGAGCAGTACTTC. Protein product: CASSLDPPWGEQYF.

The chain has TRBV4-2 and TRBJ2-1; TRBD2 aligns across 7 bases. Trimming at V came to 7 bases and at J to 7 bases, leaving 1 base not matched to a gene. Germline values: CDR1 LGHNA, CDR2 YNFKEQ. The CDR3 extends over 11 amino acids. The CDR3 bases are TGTGCCAGCACGCGGGGGAATGAGCAGTTCTTC. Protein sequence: CASTRGNEQFF.

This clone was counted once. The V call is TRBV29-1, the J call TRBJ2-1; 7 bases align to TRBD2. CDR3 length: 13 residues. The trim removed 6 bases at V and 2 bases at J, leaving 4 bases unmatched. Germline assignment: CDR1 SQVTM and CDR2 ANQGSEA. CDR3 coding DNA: TGCAGCGTATCAGCGGGGCCCTACAATGAGCAGTTCTTC. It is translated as CSVSAGPYNEQFF.

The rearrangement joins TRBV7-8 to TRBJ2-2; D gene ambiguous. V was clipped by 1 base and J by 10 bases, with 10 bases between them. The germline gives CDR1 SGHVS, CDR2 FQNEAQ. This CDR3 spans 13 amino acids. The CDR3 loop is CASSLVGGAELFF. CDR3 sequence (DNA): TGTGCCAGCAGCTTAGTGGGCGGAGCGGAGCTGTTTTTT.

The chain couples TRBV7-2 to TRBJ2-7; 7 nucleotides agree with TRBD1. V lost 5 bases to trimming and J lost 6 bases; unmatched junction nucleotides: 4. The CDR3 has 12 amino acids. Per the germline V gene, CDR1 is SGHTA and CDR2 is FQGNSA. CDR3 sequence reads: CASSPTGFEQYF. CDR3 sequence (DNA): TGTGCCAGCAGCCCGACAGGGTTCGAGCAGTACTTC.

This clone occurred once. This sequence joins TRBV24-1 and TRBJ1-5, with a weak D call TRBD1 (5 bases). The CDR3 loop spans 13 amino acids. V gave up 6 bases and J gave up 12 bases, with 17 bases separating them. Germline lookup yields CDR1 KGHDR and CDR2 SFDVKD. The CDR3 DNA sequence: TGTGCCACCAGTTCTTCGACCGGGGGGGACCAGCATTTT. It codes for CATSSSTGGDQHF.

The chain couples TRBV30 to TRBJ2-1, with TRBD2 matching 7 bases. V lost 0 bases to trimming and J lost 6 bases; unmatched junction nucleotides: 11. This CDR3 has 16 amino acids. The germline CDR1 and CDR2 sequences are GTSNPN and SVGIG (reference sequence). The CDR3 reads CAWSVLGRAGRNEQFF. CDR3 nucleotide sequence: TGTGCCTGGAGTGTACTGGGGAGGGCCGGTCGCAATGAGCAGTTCTTC.

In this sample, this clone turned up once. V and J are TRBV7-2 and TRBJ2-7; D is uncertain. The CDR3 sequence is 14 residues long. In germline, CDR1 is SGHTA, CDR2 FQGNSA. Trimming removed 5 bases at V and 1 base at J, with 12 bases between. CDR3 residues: CASSLTEGSYEQYF. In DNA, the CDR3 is TGTGCCAGCAGCCTAACGGAAGGGTCCTACGAGCAGTACTTC.

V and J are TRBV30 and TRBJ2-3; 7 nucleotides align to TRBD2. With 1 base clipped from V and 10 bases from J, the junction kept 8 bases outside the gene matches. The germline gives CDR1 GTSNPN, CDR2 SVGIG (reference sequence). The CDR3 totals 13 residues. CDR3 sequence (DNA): TGTGCCTGGAGTGGAGCGGGGCGGGACCCGCAGTATTTT. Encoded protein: CAWSGAGRDPQYF.

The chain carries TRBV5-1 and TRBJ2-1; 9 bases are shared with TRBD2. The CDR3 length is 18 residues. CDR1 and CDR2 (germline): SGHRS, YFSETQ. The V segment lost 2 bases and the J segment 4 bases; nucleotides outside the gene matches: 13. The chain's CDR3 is CASSFFQMASGNYNEQFF. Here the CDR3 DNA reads TGCGCCAGCAGCTTCTTCCAGATGGCTAGCGGGAATTACAATGAGCAGTTCTTC.

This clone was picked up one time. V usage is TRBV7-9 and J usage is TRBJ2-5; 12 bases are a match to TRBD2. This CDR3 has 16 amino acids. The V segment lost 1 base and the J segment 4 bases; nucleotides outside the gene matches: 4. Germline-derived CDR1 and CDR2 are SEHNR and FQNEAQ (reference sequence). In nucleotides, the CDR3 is TGTGCCAGCAGCTTAGTACTAGCGGGAGGAGCAGAGACCCAGTACTTC. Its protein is CASSLVLAGGAETQYF.

The CDR3 DNA is TGTGCCAGCAGCTTAGTTGAGGCGACCCAGTACTTC. This encodes CASSLVEATQYF. The gene calls are TRBV11-2 and TRBJ2-5; no clear D. The CDR3 has 12 amino acids. Germline V gene sequence: CDR1 SGHAT, CDR2 FQNNGV. Trimming cost V 1 base and J 7 bases, with 7 bases left between them.

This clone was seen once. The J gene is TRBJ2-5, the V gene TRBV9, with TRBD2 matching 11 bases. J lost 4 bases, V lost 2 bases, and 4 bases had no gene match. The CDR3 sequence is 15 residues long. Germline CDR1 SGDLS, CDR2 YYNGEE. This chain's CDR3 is CASSVTSGSLETQYF. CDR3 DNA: TGTGCCAGCAGCGTCACTAGCGGGAGTCTAGAGACCCAGTACTTC.

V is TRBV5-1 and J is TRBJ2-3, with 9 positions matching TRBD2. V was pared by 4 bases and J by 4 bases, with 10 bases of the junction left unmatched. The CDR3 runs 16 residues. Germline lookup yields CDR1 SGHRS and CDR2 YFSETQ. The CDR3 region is CASSLLSGRPPDTQYF. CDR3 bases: TGCGCCAGCAGCCTTCTTAGCGGGAGACCTCCAGATACGCAGTATTTT.

The CDR3 coding sequence is TGTGCCTGGAGCAGCCAAGAGACCCAGTACTTC. Residues: CAWSSQETQYF. V gene TRBV30 combines with J gene TRBJ2-5; no clear D gene. The germline V gene has CDR1 GTSNPN and CDR2 SVGIG (reference sequence). Between the trimmed V and J ends, which lost 3 bases and 1 base, there was a span of 3 bases. CDR3 length: 11 amino acids.

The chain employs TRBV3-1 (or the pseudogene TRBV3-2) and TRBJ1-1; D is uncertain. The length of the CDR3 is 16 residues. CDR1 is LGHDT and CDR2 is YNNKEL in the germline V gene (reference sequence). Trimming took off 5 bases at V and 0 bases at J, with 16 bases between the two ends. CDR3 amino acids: CASSAVTNLLNTEAFF. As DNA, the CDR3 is TGTGCCAGCAGCGCCGTTACTAACCTCCTGAACACTGAAGCTTTCTTT.

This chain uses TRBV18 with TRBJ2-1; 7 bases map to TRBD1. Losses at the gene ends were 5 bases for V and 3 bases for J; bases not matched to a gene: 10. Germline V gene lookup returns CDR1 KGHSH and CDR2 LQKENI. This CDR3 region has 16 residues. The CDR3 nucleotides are TGTGCCAGCTCATCAGGACTTACAGGGGACTACAATGAGCAGTTCTTC. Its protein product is CASSSGLTGDYNEQFF.

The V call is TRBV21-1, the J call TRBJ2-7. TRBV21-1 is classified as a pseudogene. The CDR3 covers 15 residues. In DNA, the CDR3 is TGTGCCAGCAGCGGGATCTGGGGGTATGTTTCCGAGCAGTACTTC. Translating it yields CASSGIWGYVSEQYF.

CDR3 amino acids: CAISEFGRNHNYGYTF. In DNA, the CDR3 is TGTGCCATCAGTGAGTTTGGAAGGAATCATAACTATGGCTACACCTTC. The chain uses TRBV10-3 and TRBJ1-2; no firm D call. Germline CDR1 is ENHRY and CDR2 is SYGVKD. V lost 1 base, J lost 1 base, and 13 bases lay in between. CDR3 size: 16 residues.

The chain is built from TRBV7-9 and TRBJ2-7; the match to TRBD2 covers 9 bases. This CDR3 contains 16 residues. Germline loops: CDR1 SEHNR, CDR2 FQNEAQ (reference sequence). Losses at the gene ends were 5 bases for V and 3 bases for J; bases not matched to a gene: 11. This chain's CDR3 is CASSTNLGLAIYEQYF. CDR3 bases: TGTGCCAGCAGCACAAACCTTGGACTAGCGATCTACGAGCAGTACTTC. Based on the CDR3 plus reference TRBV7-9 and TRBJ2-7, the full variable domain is DTGVSQNPRHKITKRGQNVTFRCDPISEHNRLYWYRQTLGQGPEFLTYFQNEAQLEKSRLLSDRFSAERPKGSFSTLEIQRTEQGDSAMYLCASSTNLGLAIYEQYFGPGTRLTVT.

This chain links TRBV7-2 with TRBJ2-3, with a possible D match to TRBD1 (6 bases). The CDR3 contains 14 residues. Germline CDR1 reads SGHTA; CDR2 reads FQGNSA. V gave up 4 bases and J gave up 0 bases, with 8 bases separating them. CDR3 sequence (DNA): TGTGCCAGCAGCTCCAGGGGAAGCACAGATACGCAGTATTTT. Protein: CASSSRGSTDTQYF.

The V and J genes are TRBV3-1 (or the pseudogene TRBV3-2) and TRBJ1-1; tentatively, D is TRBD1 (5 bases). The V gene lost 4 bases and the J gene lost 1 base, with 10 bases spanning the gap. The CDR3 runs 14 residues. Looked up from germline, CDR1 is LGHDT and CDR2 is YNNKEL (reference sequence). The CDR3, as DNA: TGTGCCAGCAGCCGGACACCGAAGAACACTGAAGCTTTCTTT. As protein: CASSRTPKNTEAFF.

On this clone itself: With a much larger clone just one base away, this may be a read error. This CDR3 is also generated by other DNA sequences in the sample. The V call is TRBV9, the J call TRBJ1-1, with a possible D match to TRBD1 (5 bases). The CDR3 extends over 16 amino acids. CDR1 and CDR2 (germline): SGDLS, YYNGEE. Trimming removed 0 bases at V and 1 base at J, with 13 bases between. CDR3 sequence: CASSVAPQGTNTEAFF. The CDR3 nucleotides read TGTGCCAGCAGCGTAGCCCCCCAGGGAACGAACACTGAAGCTTTCTTT.

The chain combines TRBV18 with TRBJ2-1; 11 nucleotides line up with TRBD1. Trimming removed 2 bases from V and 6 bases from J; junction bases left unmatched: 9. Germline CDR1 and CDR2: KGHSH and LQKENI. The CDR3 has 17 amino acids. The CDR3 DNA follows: TGTGCCAGCTCACCATTCGGGACAGGGGGATTTGGCAATGAGCAGTTCTTC. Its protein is CASSPFGTGGFGNEQFF.

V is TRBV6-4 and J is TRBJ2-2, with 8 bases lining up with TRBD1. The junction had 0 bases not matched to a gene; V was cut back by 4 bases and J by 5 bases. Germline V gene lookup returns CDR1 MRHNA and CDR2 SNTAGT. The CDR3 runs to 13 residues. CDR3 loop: CASSGQGTGELFF. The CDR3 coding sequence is TGTGCCAGCAGTGGACAGGGGACCGGGGAGCTGTTTTTT.

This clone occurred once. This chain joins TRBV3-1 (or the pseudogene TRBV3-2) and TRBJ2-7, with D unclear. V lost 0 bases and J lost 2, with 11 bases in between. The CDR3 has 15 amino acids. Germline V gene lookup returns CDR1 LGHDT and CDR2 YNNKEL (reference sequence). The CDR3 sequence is CASSQDRPITYEQYF. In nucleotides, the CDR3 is TGTGCCAGCAGCCAAGATCGTCCCATAACCTACGAGCAGTACTTC.

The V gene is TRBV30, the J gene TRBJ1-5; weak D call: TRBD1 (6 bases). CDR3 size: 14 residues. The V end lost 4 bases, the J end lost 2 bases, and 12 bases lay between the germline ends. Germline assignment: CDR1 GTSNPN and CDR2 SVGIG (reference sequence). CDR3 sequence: CAWTRGAGNQPQHF. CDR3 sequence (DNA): TGTGCCTGGACCCGGGGGGCAGGCAATCAGCCCCAGCATTTT. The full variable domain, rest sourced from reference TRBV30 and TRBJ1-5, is SQTIHQWPATLVQPVGSPLSLECTVEGTSNPNLYWYRQAAGRGLQLLFYSVGIGQISSEVPQNLSASRPQDRQFILSSKKLLLSDSGFYLCAWTRGAGNQPQHFGDGTRLSIL.

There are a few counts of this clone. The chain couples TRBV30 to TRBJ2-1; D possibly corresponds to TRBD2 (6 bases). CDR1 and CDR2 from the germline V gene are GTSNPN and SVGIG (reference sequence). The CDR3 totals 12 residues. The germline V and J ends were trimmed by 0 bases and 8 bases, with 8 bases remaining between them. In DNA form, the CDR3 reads TGTGCCTGGAGTGTACTAGCCGATGAGCAGTTCTTC. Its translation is CAWSVLADEQFF.

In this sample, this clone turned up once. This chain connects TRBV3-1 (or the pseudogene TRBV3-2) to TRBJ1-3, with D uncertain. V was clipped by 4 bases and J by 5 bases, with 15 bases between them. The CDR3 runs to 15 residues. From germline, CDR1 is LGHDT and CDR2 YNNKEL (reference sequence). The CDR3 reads CASSLTGRSRNTIYF. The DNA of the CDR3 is TGTGCCAGCAGCCTAACCGGACGCTCGAGAAACACCATATATTTT.

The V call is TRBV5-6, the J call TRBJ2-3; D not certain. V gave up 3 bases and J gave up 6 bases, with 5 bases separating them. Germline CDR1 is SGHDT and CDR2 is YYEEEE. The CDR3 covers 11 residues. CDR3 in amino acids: CASSSRDTQYF. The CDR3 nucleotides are TGTGCCAGCAGCTCGAGGGATACGCAGTATTTT.

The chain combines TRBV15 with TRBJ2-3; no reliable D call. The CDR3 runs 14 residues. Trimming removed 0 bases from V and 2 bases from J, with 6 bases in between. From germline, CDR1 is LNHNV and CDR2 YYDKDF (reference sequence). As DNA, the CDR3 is TGTGCCACCAGCAGAGATAGCTCCACAGATACGCAGTATTTT. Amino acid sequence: CATSRDSSTDTQYF.